This T cell receptor (beta chain) derives from a study of cytomegalovirus exposure and HLA in healthy donors. PCR primers comprised 60 Vbeta and 13 Jbeta primers. The assay was immunoSEQ multiplex PCR, and TCRdb's table has in-frame clones only and misses some. Altogether 180,000 or so clones are present, about 77% being singletons, with the ten largest covering under 2.5%. Material: PBMCs. This clonotype was obtained from a woman aged 25-40 years in good health and CMV-seropositive.

This chain's CDR3 is CASSSQGLATNEKLFF. In nucleotides, the CDR3 is TGTGCCAGCTCCAGCCAGGGGCTTGCGACTAATGAAAAACTGTTTTTT. The V gene is TRBV18, the J gene TRBJ1-4, with a possible D match to TRBD1 (6 bases). The CDR3 has 16 amino acids. Trimming shortened V by 6 bases and J by 2 bases, and 16 bases separated the two germline ends. CDR1 KGHSH and CDR2 LQKENI come from the germline V gene. Combining the CDR3 with reference TRBV18 and TRBJ1-4 gives the whole variable domain NAGVMQNPRHLVRRRGQEARLRCSPMKGHSHVYWYRQLPEEGLKFMVYLQKENIIDESGMPKERFSAEFPKEGPSILRIQQVVRGDSAAYFCASSSQGLATNEKLFFGSGTQLSVL.